This TCR beta chain was observed in a study of blood T cell repertoires in COVID-19. J lost 9 bases, V lost 1 base, and 7 bases had no gene match. Germline CDR1 is KGHDR and CDR2 is SFDVKD. This CDR3 spans 15 amino acids. Study processing details: Quantification of nucleated cells was approximated via reference gene primer amplification. TCRdb keeps only in-frame clones here, not all; method: immunoSEQ multiplex PCR. V and J calls and clone size are copied from that table; D and trimming were computed from the DNA. The sample carries about 200,000 clones, around 80% recorded once. This clone was seen more than once but under ten times.

The receptor comes from a human donor in a cohort sampled during active COVID-19. The sample taken for sequencing was peripheral blood. The chain combines TRBV24-1 with TRBJ2-1; 8 bases match TRBD2. CDR3 in DNA: TGTGCCACCAGTGATTTAGCGGGAGCGGGAAGTGAGCAGTTCTTC. This sequence encodes CATSDLAGAGSEQFF.